This T cell receptor (beta chain) was recorded in a study of graft-versus-host responses after intestinal transplantation (dated by TCRdb to the early 2020s). Describing the broader study: Recipients received multivisceral, liver-intestinal, or isolated intestinal transplants. Every recipient was given anti-thymocyte globulin induction, then maintenance tacrolimus and steroids for around three years. After intestinal transplantation, graft-versus-host and host-versus-graft alloreactive T cell clones were followed in the graft, circulation and bone marrow using bulk TCR-beta CDR3 sequencing. Alloreactive clones were identified by sequencing pre-transplant mixed lymphocyte reaction products and comparing them with unstimulated pre-transplant donor and recipient T cells. A cohort of fewer than 25 intestinal transplant recipients, including one retransplant, was enrolled, and a few patients lacking pretransplant specimens were excluded. A peak of at least 4% donor T cells among recipient peripheral blood mononuclear cells was the definition used for donor T cell macrochimerism. Rather than going through the commercial service, samples from a few later patients were sequenced in-house on an Illumina MiSeq and processed with MiXCR. Study-wide conclusions, independent of this receptor: In patients with donor T cell macrochimerism, the allografts had high GvH to HvG T cell clonal ratios. GvH clones were detected in recipient bone marrow, and some of these GvH clones were observed earlier in ileal mucosa or blood, consistent with an intestinal mucosal origin. The conclusions were limited by the relatively low number and heterogeneity of the intestinal transplant patients. Early after transplant, peak levels of circulating GvH clones were associated with declines in HvG clones.

Measured from the cysteine to the phenylalanine, the CDR3 is 12 residues long. Only the CDR3 portion is preserved as DNA: 36 bases, with reading frame beginning at the first base. CDR1 is given as GTSNPN and CDR2 as SVGIG, both from the germline V gene (reference sequence). From V the trimming removes 5 bases and from J it removes 12 bases, while the gene matches leave 6 bases of the junction unaccounted for. The time point label here, explained by the study, means: cells obtained before transplantation from donor or recipient. CD3+CD4+ and CD3+CD8+ populations were FACS-sorted from unstimulated pre-transplant donor and recipient cells taken from spleen or lymph nodes. Receptor libraries were prepared by the immunoSEQ multiplex PCR assay. In most patients, genomic DNA was isolated using the Qiagen DNeasy Blood and Tissue Kit and sent frozen to Adaptive Biotechnologies for TCR sequencing. For most patients, genomic DNA was subjected to high-throughput TCR-beta CDR3 sequencing by Adaptive Biotechnologies. In the original analysis: Adaptive's ImmunoSEQ software supplied the TCR sequencing data for around 19 patients, while MiXCR and VDJtools were used to process a few other patients. CD4 versus CD8 sorting errors were corrected by removing sequences found in both subsets at a frequency ratio below 5:1. CDR3 nucleotide sequences shared by donor and recipient were removed because the origin of these sequences could not be assigned. Alloreactive clones required at least 2-fold expansion over unstimulated cells and minimum CFSE-low frequency of 0.002% (template counts) or 0.001% (read counts). A clone was considered mappable if detected in the sequenced pre-transplant spleen, lymph node, or MLR CFSE-low populations of the donor or recipient. Cumulative frequency of alloreactive clones was calculated as a percentage of all sequences weighted by copy number. TCRdb holds this immuneACCESS table with in-frame rearrangements only. Some clones are missing; in checked studies, unresolved V genes explain under half, and the rest has no known cause. For V, J and clone size, that table is used; D and trimming come from the DNA. The sample yields roughly 120,000 clones; 90% were counted once. The biggest ten clones account for approximately 0.17% of the sample.

Of note for this clone: What this receptor recognizes is not known. Nothing much larger sits one base from this clone, and base qualities are not available.

Sequencing was performed on unstimulated CD4+ T cells sorted from spleen or lymph node cells, taken before intestinal transplant. This receptor chain uses TRBV30 and TRBJ1-6, and TRBD1 matches 8 of the central bases. The source is a human donor who received an intestinal transplant. The sequence in DNA is TGTGCCTGGGGGCAGGGGGCGATACCCCTCCACTTT. This codes for CAWGQGAIPLHF.